The entry below gives a single T cell receptor (beta chain) sequence along with its context. The data derive from a study of patients and donors after allogeneic stem cell transplantation. A single record per CDR3 protein comes from TCRdb applying MiXCR to the RT-PCR reads. The repertoire holds about 74,000 distinct CDR3 sequences, with 26% as singletons. Material: blood, either unsorted or a sorted T cell fraction (not recorded which). This TCR came from a human donor who was either an allogeneic HSCT recipient or a stem cell or donor lymphocyte infusion donor (not recorded which). It is not recorded whose cells these are; they may come from a transplant donor.

The CDR3: CASSLTPQDGTGELFF. The CDR3 DNA reads TGTGCCAGCAGCTTAACGCCCCAGGATGGCACCGGGGAGCTGTTTTTT. The chain carries TRBV7-3 and TRBJ2-2; D remains ambiguous. V was trimmed by 0 bases and J by 4 bases, leaving 12 bases between them. The CDR3 is 16 amino acids. Germline values: CDR1 SGHTA, CDR2 FQGTGA.